One and the same sample provided the 20 T cell receptor beta chains below, sequenced in a study of control samples from healthy donors and cancer patients. TCRdb keeps only in-frame clones here, not all; method: immunoSEQ multiplex PCR. The data show some 6,700 clones, 76% seen once. Sequenced input: formalin-fixed, paraffin-embedded tissue. The source is a male donor with melanoma.

This clone was detected once. V usage is TRBV5-6 and J usage is TRBJ2-2; D is unclear. The CDR3 runs to 15 residues. The V end lost 0 bases, the J end lost 6 bases, and 12 bases lay between the germline ends. CDR1 and CDR2 (germline): SGHDT, YYEEEE. CDR3 in amino acids: CASSLDRLVAGELFF. CDR3 coding DNA: TGTGCCAGCAGCTTGGACCGGCTTGTGGCCGGGGAGCTGTTTTTT.

V usage is TRBV19 and J usage is TRBJ1-4; tentatively, D is TRBD1 (5 bases). Germline assignment: CDR1 LNHDA and CDR2 SQIVND (reference sequence). This CDR3 has 16 residues. The V and J ends lost 4 bases and 7 bases respectively, with 19 bases between them. The CDR3 coding sequence is TGTGCCAGTAGTACCCGGCACGGTCGGGGGACTGAAAAACTGTTTTTT. This encodes CASSTRHGRGTEKLFF.

The chain employs TRBV7-3 and TRBJ1-2; 7 nucleotides match TRBD1. V lost 1 base and J lost 4; bases outside the gene matches: 3. The CDR3 length is 14 residues. Germline assignment: CDR1 SGHTA and CDR2 FQGTGA. Here the CDR3 DNA reads TGTGCCAGCAGCTTAAAGGGGGCCGGCTATGGCTACACCTTC. The encoded protein is CASSLKGAGYGYTF.

CDR3 loop: CASSFPGGGSSGYTF. CDR3 nucleotides: TGTGCCAGCAGTTTTCCGGGCGGGGGGTCGAGTGGCTACACCTTC. This rearrangement joins TRBV2 to TRBJ1-2; maybe TRBD1 (5 bases). The CDR3 runs to 15 residues. The germline CDR1 and CDR2 sequences are SNHLY and FYNNEI. V lost 5 bases, J lost 7 bases, and 20 bases lay in between.

The V call is TRBV7-9, the J call TRBJ1-2; maybe TRBD1 (6 bases). V was trimmed by 4 bases and J by 0 bases, leaving 15 bases between them. The germline V gene has CDR1 SEHNR and CDR2 FQNEAQ (reference sequence). There are 16 residues in the CDR3. The CDR3 is CASSSGHSLANYGYTF. CDR3 DNA sequence: TGTGCCAGCAGCTCGGGACATTCGTTAGCTAACTATGGCTACACCTTC.

The V and J genes are TRBV19 and TRBJ1-1; 8 bases map to TRBD1. This CDR3 region has 14 residues. V gave up 6 bases and J gave up 3 bases; unmatched junction bases: 6. Germline assignment: CDR1 LNHDA and CDR2 SQIVND (reference sequence). The CDR3 nucleotides read TGTGCCAGTAGGCCAGGGGGCACGGACACTGAAGCTTTCTTT. Encoded protein: CASRPGGTDTEAFF.

This CDR3 reads CASSVASGGRETQYF. The CDR3 DNA sequence: TGTGCCAGCAGCGTAGCTAGCGGGGGGAGGGAGACCCAGTACTTC. The V call is TRBV9, the J call TRBJ2-5, with 11 bases matching TRBD2. J gave up 5 bases and V 0 bases, and 3 bases lay outside the gene matches. The CDR3 has 15 amino acids. Germline V gene sequence: CDR1 SGDLS, CDR2 YYNGEE. Combining the CDR3 with reference TRBV9 and TRBJ2-5 gives the whole variable domain DSGVTQTPKHLITATGQRVTLRCSPRSGDLSVYWYQQSLDQGLQFLIQYYNGEERAKGNILERFSAQQFPDLHSELNLSSLELGDSALYFCASSVASGGRETQYFGPGTRLLVL.

This clone turned up a few times. The rearrangement links TRBV3-1 (or the pseudogene TRBV3-2) to TRBJ2-5; 12 positions agree with TRBD2. Germline assignment: CDR1 LGHDT and CDR2 YNNKEL (reference sequence). This CDR3 has 15 residues. J gave up 5 bases and V 3 bases, and 4 bases lay outside the gene matches. The CDR3 protein is CASSQTLAGGETQYF. The CDR3 DNA sequence: TGTGCCAGCAGCCAGACCCTAGCGGGGGGGGAGACCCAGTACTTC.

The chain uses TRBV2 and TRBJ1-1; D is uncertain. Germline V gene lookup returns CDR1 SNHLY and CDR2 FYNNEI. V was trimmed by 4 bases and J by 0 bases, leaving 12 bases between them. CDR3 length: 15 amino acids. In DNA, the CDR3 is TGTGCCAGCAGTGTGGGCAGCCTTATGAACACTGAAGCTTTCTTT. Amino acids: CASSVGSLMNTEAFF.

This chain connects TRBV2 to TRBJ2-1; 10 bases align to TRBD1. The V gene's germline CDR1 is SNHLY and CDR2 FYNNEI. The trim removed 7 bases at V and 1 base at J, leaving 4 bases unmatched. This CDR3 is 15 amino acids long. CDR3 bases: TGTGCCAGCATGACGGACAGGGGGTCCTACAATGAGCAGTTCTTC. It is translated as CASMTDRGSYNEQFF. Supplemented by reference TRBV2 and TRBJ2-1, the full variable domain reads EPEVTQTPSHQVTQMGQEVILRCVPISNHLYFYWYRQILGQKVEFLVSFYNNEISEKSEIFDDQFSVERPDGSNFTLKIRSTKLEDSAMYFCASMTDRGSYNEQFFGPGTRLTVL.

CDR3 amino acids: CASSDGQGASYEQYF. CDR3 DNA: TGCGCCAGCAGTGATGGACAGGGGGCATCCTACGAGCAGTACTTC. This chain connects TRBV10-1 to TRBJ2-7; 11 bases map to TRBD1. Germline trimming cut 3 bases from V and 1 base from J; bases unmatched to any gene: 2. The V gene's germline CDR1 is WNHNN and CDR2 SYGVQD (reference sequence). The length of the CDR3 is 15 residues.

The CDR3 loop reads CASSFYPPETQYF. The CDR3 region has the DNA TGTGCCAGCAGTTTCTACCCTCCCGAGACCCAGTACTTC. The V call is TRBV27, the J call TRBJ2-5; D is ambiguous. CDR1 and CDR2 (germline): MNHEY, SMNVEV (reference sequence). Trimming stripped 3 bases from V and 5 bases from J, with 10 bases between. This CDR3 contains 13 residues.

This rearrangement joins TRBV20-1 to TRBJ1-2; D is uncertain. CDR1 is DFQATT, CDR2 SNEGSKA, per germline (reference sequence). The ends were cut back, 3 bases at V and 1 base at J, with 21 bases in the middle. The CDR3 is 17 residues long. The CDR3 DNA reads as TGCAGTGCTAGTACCCGGGGAGGCCCCTCTAATAACTATGGCTACACCTTC. This encodes CSASTRGGPSNNYGYTF.

V gene TRBV10-3 combines with J gene TRBJ2-3, with TRBD2 identical over 8 bases. Trimming removed 3 bases from V and 7 bases from J; junction bases left unmatched: 6. CDR1 is ENHRY, CDR2 SYGVKD, per germline. The CDR3 covers 14 residues. CDR3: CAISDLGRGNTQYF. The CDR3 DNA reads as TGTGCCATCAGTGATCTCGGGAGGGGAAATACGCAGTATTTT.

The rearrangement uses TRBV5-4 and TRBJ1-1; D is possibly TRBD1 (5 bases). Trimming removed 6 bases from V and 0 bases from J, with 18 bases in between. The germline V gene encodes CDR1 SGHNT and CDR2 YYREEE (reference sequence). The CDR3 contains 16 residues. The CDR3 DNA is TGTGCCAGCATTCCCTCCCGGGGCGCGATGAACACTGAAGCTTTCTTT. Encoded protein: CASIPSRGAMNTEAFF.

This clone was counted only a few times. The rearrangement joins TRBV11-3 to TRBJ2-2; the match to TRBD1 covers 7 bases. V lost 4 bases and J lost 6; bases outside the gene matches: 11. This CDR3 spans 16 amino acids. Germline V gives CDR1 SGHNT, CDR2 YENEEA. The CDR3 nucleotides read TGTGCCAGCAGCTCCCTGACAGGGATGATCTCCGGGGAGCTGTTTTTT. The encoded protein is CASSSLTGMISGELFF.

The rearrangement links TRBV10-3 to TRBJ1-1; no reliable D call. The CDR3 consists of 12 residues. Germline V gives CDR1 ENHRY, CDR2 SYGVKD. Trimming removed 10 bases from V and 0 bases from J, with 9 bases in between. In DNA, the CDR3 is TGTGCCACGGCACGGCTGAACACTGAAGCTTTCTTT. Translating it yields CATARLNTEAFF.

DNA of the CDR3: TGTGCCAGCAGGGTTGCCACCGGGGAGCTGTTTTTT. This encodes CASRVATGELFF. This chain joins TRBV6-5 and TRBJ2-2; D unclear. This CDR3 region has 12 residues. From germline, CDR1 is MNHEY and CDR2 SVGAGI. V lost 6 bases and J 4 bases, leaving 6 bases between the germline ends.

Points on this clone: Other DNA sequences in this specimen translate into the identical CDR3. The CDR3 DNA reads as TGTGCCAGCAGTTCCGGGGGATTGGGCAATCAGCCCCAGCATTTT. As protein: CASSSGGLGNQPQHF. This sequence joins TRBV13 and TRBJ1-5; tentatively, D is TRBD1 (5 bases). Germline lookup yields CDR1 PRHDT and CDR2 FYEKMQ (reference sequence). V lost 6 bases to trimming and J lost 2 bases, with 14 bases between them. The CDR3 is made up of 15 amino acids.

This chain uses TRBV7-8 with TRBJ1-1; 8 bases align to TRBD1. This CDR3 is built from 16 residues. From germline, CDR1 is SGHVS and CDR2 FQNEAQ. V dropped 0 bases and J dropped 1; count of bases not matched to a gene: 4. The CDR3 DNA sequence: TGTGCCAGCAGCTTAGCGATGGGACAGGAGAACACTGAAGCTTTCTTT. It specifies CASSLAMGQENTEAFF.